A single sample gave rise to the 20 T cell receptor beta chains below, sequenced in a study of blood T cells in healthy people across ages. Primed by a sample-barcoded 5' primer and a J-beta primer mix, a second PCR proceeded for about 7 to 11 cycles. MiXCR was run by TCRdb on the 5' RACE reads, yielding one entry per CDR3 protein. This sample has some 690,000 distinct CDR3 sequences; roughly 20% occur once, and the top ten carry roughly 22%. Sequencing used blood. The source of these receptors is an older man in good health.

This clonotype turned up a few times. The chain uses TRBV12-3 or TRBV12-4 and TRBJ2-3; D ambiguous. V lost 7 bases, J lost 0 bases, and 23 bases lay in between. There are 18 residues in the CDR3. CDR3 residues: CASTSTLGSQASTDTQYF. Written as DNA, the CDR3 is TGTGCCAGCACCTCGACTCTGGGGTCCCAAGCTAGCACAGATACGCAGTATTTT.

This chain links TRBV7-2 with TRBJ1-5; D uncertain. Germline assignment: CDR1 SGHTA and CDR2 FQGNSA. This CDR3 spans 13 amino acids. V was shortened by 5 bases and J by 9 bases, with 14 bases between the two germline ends. CDR3 protein: CASSALTTVPQHF. Here the CDR3 DNA reads TGTGCCAGCAGCGCTTTGACCACTGTGCCCCAGCATTTT.

This clonotype was picked up a small number of times. This chain uses TRBV11-2 with TRBJ1-3, with a weak D call TRBD1 (5 bases). The V end lost 5 bases, the J end lost 4 bases, and 18 bases lay between the germline ends. CDR1 is SGHAT and CDR2 is FQNNGV in the germline V gene. This CDR3 spans 16 amino acids. CDR3 sequence (DNA): TGTGCCAGCAGCCCCGCCAGCTGGGGGGTCGGAAACACCATATATTTT. This sequence encodes CASSPASWGVGNTIYF.

This clonotype was counted a few times. CDR3 DNA: TGTGCCACCAGCAGAGATGGGAGGAACACCGGGGAGCTGTTTTTT. This encodes CATSRDGRNTGELFF. The chain carries TRBV15 and TRBJ2-2, with a weak D call TRBD2 (5 bases). The CDR3 contains 15 residues. Trimming removed 0 bases from V and 1 base from J, with 6 bases in between. CDR1 LNHNV and CDR2 YYDKDF come from the germline V gene (reference sequence).

The chain has TRBV20-1 and TRBJ1-1; D is undetermined. The CDR3 is 11 amino acids. Germline V gene lookup returns CDR1 DFQATT and CDR2 SNEGSKA (reference sequence). V lost 6 bases, J lost 1 base, and 6 bases lay in between. CDR3 sequence reads: CSAKKNTEAFF. The CDR3 region has the DNA TGCAGTGCGAAGAAGAACACTGAAGCTTTCTTT.

This clonotype has more than one count but fewer than ten. The gene calls are TRBV30 and TRBJ2-1, with TRBD2 matching over 8 bases. Germline V gene lookup returns CDR1 GTSNPN and CDR2 SVGIG (reference sequence). The V gene end was trimmed by 0 bases and the J gene end by 9 bases; junction bases not matched to a gene: 7. This CDR3 has 14 residues. CDR3 DNA sequence: TGTGCCTGGAGTGTAGTAGCGGGACCGGTTGAGCAGTTCTTC. Amino acids: CAWSVVAGPVEQFF.

This sequence joins TRBV7-9 and TRBJ2-1, with D tentatively TRBD1 (6 bases). Germline assignment: CDR1 SEHNR and CDR2 FQNEAQ (reference sequence). This CDR3 region has 15 residues. The V end was cut by 1 base, the J end by 6 bases, with 13 bases between. This chain's CDR3 is CASSLVVAGANEQFF. As DNA, the CDR3 is TGTGCCAGCAGCTTAGTGGTTGCAGGGGCCAATGAGCAGTTCTTC.

This chain joins TRBV20-1 and TRBJ2-6; 10 bases are shared with TRBD1. This CDR3 has 16 residues. The V gene's germline CDR1 is DFQATT and CDR2 SNEGSKA (reference sequence). With 4 bases clipped from V and 3 bases from J, the junction kept 6 bases outside the gene matches. CDR3 residues: CSAKGQGLGGANVLTF. Here the CDR3 DNA reads TGCAGTGCTAAGGGACAGGGGTTAGGTGGGGCCAACGTCCTGACTTTC.

This clonotype showed up just a few times. V and J are TRBV10-3 and TRBJ2-5, with D unclear. Germline CDR1 reads ENHRY; CDR2 reads SYGVKD. The CDR3 consists of 14 residues. Trimming cost V 0 bases and J 1 base, with 6 bases left between them. The DNA for the CDR3 is TGTGCCATCAGTGAGTCGAATAGCCAAGAGACCCAGTACTTC. It encodes CAISESNSQETQYF.

V is TRBV6-6 and J is TRBJ2-3, with unresolved D. CDR1 and CDR2 (germline): MNHNY, SVGAGI (reference sequence). The length of the CDR3 is 14 residues. Trimming cost V 0 bases and J 2 bases, with 6 bases left between them. The CDR3 bases are TGTGCCAGCAGTTACTCCCCACTCACAGATACGCAGTATTTT. Its protein is CASSYSPLTDTQYF.

The J gene is TRBJ1-4, the V gene TRBV12-3 or TRBV12-4, with D tentatively TRBD1 (5 bases). Trimming stripped 6 bases from V and 5 bases from J, with 13 bases between. The length of the CDR3 is 14 residues. The CDR3 DNA reads TGTGCCAGCAGATACGGGACGGTGAATGAAAAACTGTTTTTT. The encoded protein is CASRYGTVNEKLFF.

This clonotype was recorded a few times. The V call is TRBV19, the J call TRBJ1-3, with 8 bases fitting TRBD1. J lost 4 bases, V lost 7 bases, and 3 bases had no gene match. The CDR3 spans 13 residues. CDR1 is LNHDA and CDR2 is SQIVND in the germline V gene (reference sequence). This chain's CDR3 is CASNRGSGNTIYF. The CDR3 bases are TGTGCCAGTAACAGGGGGTCGGGAAACACCATATATTTT.

The chain has TRBV3-1 and TRBJ2-3, with D unclear. The CDR3 consists of 14 residues. V was trimmed by 4 bases and J by 6 bases, leaving 14 bases between them. CDR1 is LGHDT and CDR2 is YNNKEL in the germline V gene (reference sequence). CDR3 amino acids: CASSLRSGRDTQYF. CDR3 coding DNA: TGTGCCAGCAGCCTACGATCTGGTAGGGATACGCAGTATTTT.

The CDR3 here is CASSYFLKNQQETQYF. In nucleotides, the CDR3 is TGCGCCAGCAGCTACTTCTTAAAAAATCAACAAGAGACCCAGTACTTC. V gene TRBV5-1 combines with J gene TRBJ2-7; D is undetermined. Matching the DNA end better, TRBJ2-5 makes the J call doubtful. The V gene's germline CDR1 is SGHRS and CDR2 YFSETQ. The CDR3 is 16 amino acids.

The genes are TRBV3-1 and TRBJ2-7, with D unclear. The DNA end favors TRBJ2-1, so the J call may be wrong. Germline V lookup: CDR1 LGHDT, CDR2 YNNKEL (reference sequence). The CDR3 is made up of 13 amino acids. CDR3 in DNA: TGTGCCAGCAGCCACGGCTACTACAATGAGCAGTTCTTC. Its translation is CASSHGYYNEQFF.

This clonotype was picked up many times. The gene calls are TRBV12-5 and TRBJ1-1; tentatively, D is TRBD1 (6 bases). CDR3 length: 15 residues. The germline gives CDR1 LGHNT, CDR2 FRNRAP. V lost 5 bases, J lost 0 bases, and 13 bases lay in between. The CDR3 reads CASGMDSPMNTEAFF. CDR3 nucleotide sequence: TGTGCTAGTGGTATGGACAGCCCCATGAACACTGAAGCTTTCTTT.

The chain links TRBV20-1 to TRBJ1-2, with D possibly being TRBD1 (6 bases). The CDR3 sequence is 13 residues long. CDR1 DFQATT and CDR2 SNEGSKA come from the germline V gene (reference sequence). With 0 bases removed from V and 4 bases from J, the gap between germline ends came to 9 bases. The CDR3 sequence is CSARDEQGYGYTF. CDR3 in DNA: TGCAGTGCTAGAGACGAACAGGGCTATGGCTACACCTTC.

This clonotype was seen ten or more times. This chain joins TRBV28 and TRBJ1-4; 10 bases match TRBD1. Germline assignment: CDR1 MDHEN and CDR2 SYDVKM. The CDR3 runs to 16 residues. With V trimmed by 4 bases and J by 6 bases, 8 bases remained unmatched. This CDR3 is CASSSRDRGPYEKLFF. The CDR3 DNA follows: TGTGCCAGCAGTTCCCGGGACAGGGGCCCGTATGAAAAACTGTTTTTT. The whole variable domain, remainder taken from reference TRBV28 and TRBJ1-4, is DVKVTQSSRYLVKRTGEKVFLECVQDMDHENMFWYRQDPGLGLRLIYFSYDVKMKEKGDIPEGYSVSREKKERFSLILESASTNQTSMYLCASSSRDRGPYEKLFFGSGTQLSVL.

On this clonotype itself: A much larger clone differs by one base, so this may be a read error. V usage is TRBV20-1 and J usage is TRBJ2-3; 13 nucleotides agree with TRBD2. The CDR3 loop spans 18 amino acids. Looked up from germline, CDR1 is DFQATT and CDR2 is SNEGSKA (reference sequence). The CDR3 DNA is TGCAGTGCGGGGACTAGCGGGGCGAGAACCATCTGGACAGGTACGCAGTATTTT. It yields the protein CSAGTSGARTIWTGTQYF.

This clonotype was seen only once. CDR3 bases: TGTGCCAGCAGTTTCGGGACAGCCTGCACAGATACGCAGTATTTT. This encodes CASSFGTACTDTQYF. V usage is TRBV12-3 or TRBV12-4 and J usage is TRBJ2-3, with 7 positions matching TRBD1. V shed 3 bases, J shed 1 base, and the junction held 4 bases outside the gene matches. The CDR3 length is 15 residues.